This T cell receptor beta chain was captured by sequencing in a study of T cells in Graves' hyperthyroidism and ophthalmopathy. Overall study results and limits: Most expanded thyroid clonotypes above 0.001 recurred in blood.

TCR beta CDR3 regions were amplified from RNA transcripts. RT-PCR in the first round (using the HTBI primer set) targeted the TCR CDR3. MiXCR, run by TCRdb on the multiplex PCR reads, gives a single entry per CDR3 protein. The data contain 450,000 to 700,000 distinct CDR3 sequences, roughly 46% of them singletons. This CDR3 region has 11 residues. CDR1 and CDR2 (germline): SGHVS, FQNEAQ. Exclusions: uncontrolled infection, other autoimmune disease, pregnancy, lactation. A word on this clonotype: Its target is unknown.

Sequenced input: peripheral blood or thyroid tissue (not recorded which). The chain recombines TRBV7-8 with TRBJ2-5, with D unresolved. The clonotype was recovered from an adult woman with Graves' disease, either hyperthyroidism or ophthalmopathy (not recorded which). CDR3 sequence reads: CARLGQETQYF. As DNA, the CDR3 is TGTGCTAGGTTGGGACAAGAGACCCAGTACTTC.